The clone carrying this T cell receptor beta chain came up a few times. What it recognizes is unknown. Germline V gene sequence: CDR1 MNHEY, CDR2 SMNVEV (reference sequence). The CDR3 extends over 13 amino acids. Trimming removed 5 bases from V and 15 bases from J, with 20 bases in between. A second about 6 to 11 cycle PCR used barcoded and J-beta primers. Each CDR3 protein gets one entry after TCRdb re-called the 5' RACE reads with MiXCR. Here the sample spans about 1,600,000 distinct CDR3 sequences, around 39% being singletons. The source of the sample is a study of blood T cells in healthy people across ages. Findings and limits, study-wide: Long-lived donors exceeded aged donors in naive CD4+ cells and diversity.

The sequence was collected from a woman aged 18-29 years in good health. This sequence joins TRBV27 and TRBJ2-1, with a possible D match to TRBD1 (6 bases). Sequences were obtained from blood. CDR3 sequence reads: CASSLPGPGVSFF. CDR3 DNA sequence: TGTGCCAGCAGTCTCCCGGGACCAGGGGTTTCGTTCTTC.